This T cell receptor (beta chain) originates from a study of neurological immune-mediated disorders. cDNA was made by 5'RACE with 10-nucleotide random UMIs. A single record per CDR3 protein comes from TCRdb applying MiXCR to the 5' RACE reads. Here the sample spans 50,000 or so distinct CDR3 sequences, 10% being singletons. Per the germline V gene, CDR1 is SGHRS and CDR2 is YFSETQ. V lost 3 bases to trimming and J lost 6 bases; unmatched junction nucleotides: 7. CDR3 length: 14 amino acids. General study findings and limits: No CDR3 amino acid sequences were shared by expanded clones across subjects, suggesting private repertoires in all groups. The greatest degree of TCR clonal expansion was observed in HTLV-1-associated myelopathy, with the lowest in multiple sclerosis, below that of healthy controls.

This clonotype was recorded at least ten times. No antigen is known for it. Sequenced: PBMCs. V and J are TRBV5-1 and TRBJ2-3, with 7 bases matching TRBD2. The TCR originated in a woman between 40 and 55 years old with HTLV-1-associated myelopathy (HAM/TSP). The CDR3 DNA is TGCGCCAGCAGCTCGACTAGCCAGCGTGATACGCAGTATTTT. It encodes CASSSTSQRDTQYF.